This TCR beta chain was retrieved from a study of cytomegalovirus exposure and HLA in healthy donors. Germline CDR1 reads LNHDA; CDR2 reads SQIVND (reference sequence). The V segment lost 5 bases and the J segment 7 bases; nucleotides outside the gene matches: 10. The CDR3 is 16 residues long. General observations from the study: Reportedly, TCR beta sequences accurately predicted HLA-A and HLA-B alleles in most subjects.

It was with 60 Vbeta and 13 Jbeta primers that the PCR ran. Original methodology: The authors later counted roughly 76 million unique TCR beta chains, 9.5 million to 13 million of them shared. TCRdb keeps only in-frame clones here, not all; method: immunoSEQ multiplex PCR. The DNA was the basis for D and trimming; V, J and clone size are from that table. The listing contains around 50,000 clones. Comment on this clone: The antigen is unknown.

Material for sequencing was PBMCs. The chain joins TRBV19 to TRBJ1-5; 11 nucleotides line up with TRBD1. The sequence was collected from a woman in her 40s in good health and CMV-seronegative. As DNA, the CDR3 is TGTGCCAGTAGTTCGACGCCGGGACAGGGGGGACAGCCCCAGCATTTT. Translated: CASSSTPGQGGQPQHF.